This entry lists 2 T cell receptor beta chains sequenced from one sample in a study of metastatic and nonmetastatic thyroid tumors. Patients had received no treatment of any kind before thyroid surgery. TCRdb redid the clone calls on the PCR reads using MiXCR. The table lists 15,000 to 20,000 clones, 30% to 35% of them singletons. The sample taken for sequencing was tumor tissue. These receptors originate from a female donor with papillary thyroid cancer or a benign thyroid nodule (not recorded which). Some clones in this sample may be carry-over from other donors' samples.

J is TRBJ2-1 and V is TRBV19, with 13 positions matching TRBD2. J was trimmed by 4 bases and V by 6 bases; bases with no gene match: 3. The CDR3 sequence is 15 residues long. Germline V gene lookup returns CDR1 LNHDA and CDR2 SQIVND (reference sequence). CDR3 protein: CASRGGLAGYNEQFF. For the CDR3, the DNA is TGTGCCAGTAGAGGGGGACTAGCGGGGTACAATGAGCAGTTCTTC.

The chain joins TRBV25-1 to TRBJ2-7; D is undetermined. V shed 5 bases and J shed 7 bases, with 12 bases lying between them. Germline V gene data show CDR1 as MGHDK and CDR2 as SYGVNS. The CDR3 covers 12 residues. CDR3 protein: CASSTGAREQYF. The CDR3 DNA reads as TGTGCCAGCAGTACCGGAGCCCGGGAGCAGTACTTC.